The next 25 T cell receptor beta chains were all read from a single sample in a study of T cells in Graves' hyperthyroidism and ophthalmopathy. Regions amplified from RNA transcripts were the TCR beta CDR3 regions. First-round RT-PCR with HTBI primers amplified the TCR CDR3 region. Via MiXCR, TCRdb re-called the multiplex PCR reads, giving one row per CDR3 protein. The table has approximately 640,000 distinct CDR3 sequences, around 16% seen once. The material sequenced was blood. These receptors were taken from a man aged 50 to 60 with Graves' hyperthyroidism.

The chain carries TRBV28 and TRBJ1-2, with 9 bases identical to TRBD1. CDR1 and CDR2 (germline): MDHEN, SYDVKM. Trimming at V came to 1 base and at J to 3 bases, leaving 6 bases not matched to a gene. The CDR3 contains 16 residues. CDR3 amino acids: CASSLSGTGFHYGYTF. The CDR3 nucleotides read TGTGCCAGCAGTTTATCCGGGACAGGGTTTCACTATGGCTACACCTTC.

This clonotype came up a few times. The chain carries TRBV10-1 and TRBJ2-7, with a tentative D call TRBD2 (6 bases). CDR1 WNHNN and CDR2 SYGVQD come from the germline V gene (reference sequence). This CDR3 is 14 amino acids long. V lost 4 bases and J 3 bases, leaving 13 bases between the germline ends. The CDR3 is CASSAAGSVYEQYF. Here the CDR3 DNA reads TGCGCCAGCAGTGCCGCGGGGTCGGTCTACGAGCAGTACTTC.

This clonotype has more than one count but fewer than ten. The gene calls are TRBV19 and TRBJ1-5; 7 positions match TRBD1. The germline V gene encodes CDR1 LNHDA and CDR2 SQIVND (reference sequence). This CDR3 region has 15 residues. Trimming took 6 bases from V and 3 from J; bases not matched to a gene: 8. The chain's CDR3 is CASRYPTGNNQPQHF. The DNA for the CDR3 is TGTGCCAGTAGATACCCGACAGGGAACAATCAGCCCCAGCATTTT.

This clonotype was detected only a few times. The chain couples TRBV30 to TRBJ2-7, with 7 positions matching TRBD1. Germline assignment: CDR1 GTSNPN and CDR2 SVGIG (reference sequence). V trimming: 5 bases; J trimming: 2 bases; junction bases outside the gene matches: 3. CDR3 size: 12 residues. CDR3 amino acids: CAWEGQTYEQYF. The CDR3 nucleotides read TGTGCCTGGGAGGGACAGACCTACGAGCAGTACTTC.

This clonotype appeared many times. The chain joins TRBV28 to TRBJ1-2; D remains unclear. CDR1 MDHEN and CDR2 SYDVKM come from the germline V gene. This CDR3 region has 13 residues. V was cut by 4 bases and J by 4 bases, with 10 bases left in between. The CDR3 is CASSYDTFYGYTF. The DNA of the CDR3 is TGTGCCAGCAGTTATGACACGTTCTATGGCTACACCTTC.

The rearrangement links TRBV20-1 to TRBJ1-2; 9 bases fit TRBD1. J gave up 3 bases and V 5 bases, and 7 bases lay outside the gene matches. There are 14 residues in the CDR3. Germline V CDR1 and CDR2: DFQATT, SNEGSKA (reference sequence). The CDR3 sequence: CSAPSGTGHYGYTF. CDR3 DNA: TGCAGTGCTCCGTCCGGGACAGGGCACTATGGCTACACCTTC.

Here the CDR3 reads CASSRGTSGRTDTQYF. The CDR3 nucleotides read TGTGCCAGCAGCCGCGGGACTAGCGGGAGGACAGATACGCAGTATTTT. The chain has TRBV4-2 and TRBJ2-3; 15 bases are shared with TRBD2. The length of the CDR3 is 16 residues. The germline CDR1 and CDR2 sequences are LGHNA and YNFKEQ. Germline trimming cut 4 bases from V and 3 bases from J; bases unmatched to any gene: 2.

V and J are TRBV2 and TRBJ1-4, with D uncertain. The CDR3 runs 12 residues. Trimming shortened V by 3 bases and J by 11 bases, and 10 bases separated the two germline ends. Per germline, CDR1 SNHLY and CDR2 FYNNEI. This CDR3 is CASSEGGFKLFF. CDR3 bases: TGTGCCAGCAGTGAGGGAGGATTTAAACTGTTTTTT.

The table lists this clonotype with many counts. The rearrangement links TRBV12-3 or TRBV12-4 to TRBJ1-5; no reliable D call. The CDR3 runs 14 residues. Trimming left V 1 base short and J 6 bases short, with 10 bases between. The CDR3 loop is CASSLGGWGQPQHF. CDR3 nucleotide sequence: TGTGCCAGCAGTTTAGGAGGGTGGGGTCAGCCCCAGCATTTT.

This clonotype was observed a handful of times. The V call is TRBV28, the J call TRBJ2-7; 7 nucleotides match TRBD2. This CDR3 has 14 amino acids. Germline CDR1 MDHEN, CDR2 SYDVKM. The trim removed 8 bases at V and 2 bases at J, leaving 9 bases unmatched. The CDR3 protein is CASEQHGGTYEQYF. In DNA, the CDR3 is TGTGCCAGCGAACAACACGGGGGGACCTACGAGCAGTACTTC.

V gene TRBV25-1 combines with J gene TRBJ1-3; unclear D gene. The CDR3 totals 14 residues. Trimming cost V 4 bases and J 3 bases, with 10 bases left between them. Germline V CDR1 and CDR2: MGHDK, SYGVNS. Written as DNA, the CDR3 is TGTGCCAGCAGTGCCGATAGGAGTGGAAACACCATATATTTT. As protein: CASSADRSGNTIYF.

This clonotype was recorded at least ten times. V is TRBV2 and J is TRBJ1-5; no definite D call. The CDR3 has 15 residues. CDR1 is SNHLY, CDR2 FYNNEI, per germline. Trimming removed 3 bases from V and 6 bases from J, with 15 bases in between. The CDR3 DNA reads TGTGCCAGCAGTGAGAGTGATTTGGCGGTTCAGCCCCAGCATTTT. Amino acids: CASSESDLAVQPQHF.

The DNA of the CDR3 is TGTGCTAGTGGTTCCGGACTAGCGGGAGAGGAGACCCAGTACTTC. This sequence encodes CASGSGLAGEETQYF. V gene TRBV12-5 combines with J gene TRBJ2-5; 13 bases agree with TRBD2. The ends lost 4 bases at V and 5 bases at J; junction bases unmatched: 4. Per the germline V gene, CDR1 is LGHNT and CDR2 is FRNRAP. This CDR3 has 15 amino acids.

This clonotype was recorded many times. V usage is TRBV12-3 or TRBV12-4 and J usage is TRBJ2-1, with 11 bases identical to TRBD2. This CDR3 is built from 15 residues. V shed 7 bases and J 3 bases; nucleotides not matched to a gene: 5. CDR3: CASIGTSGFYNEQFF. Written as DNA, the CDR3 is TGTGCCAGCATCGGGACTAGCGGATTCTACAATGAGCAGTTCTTC.

The table lists this clonotype with many counts. The chain combines TRBV10-2 with TRBJ2-2; TRBD1 aligns across 11 bases. CDR1 is WSHSY, CDR2 SAAADI, per germline. CDR3 size: 14 residues. J gave up 5 bases and V 6 bases, and 2 bases lay outside the gene matches. CDR3 region: CASRDRGRTGELFF. CDR3 coding DNA: TGCGCCAGCAGGGACAGGGGGCGGACCGGGGAGCTGTTTTTT.

At least ten counts were recorded for this clonotype. The chain joins TRBV2 to TRBJ1-2, with D unresolved. This CDR3 contains 18 residues. The V and J ends lost 0 bases and 0 bases respectively, with 17 bases between them. Germline V gene lookup returns CDR1 SNHLY and CDR2 FYNNEI. The CDR3 coding sequence is TGTGCCAGCAGTGAAGCCATCTCGAATCCGAATCCTAACTATGGCTACACCTTC. It codes for CASSEAISNPNPNYGYTF.

This clonotype was observed a handful of times. The chain recombines TRBV12-3 or TRBV12-4 with TRBJ2-7, with TRBD2 as a possible D gene (6 bases). The CDR3 spans 15 residues. Trimming stripped 7 bases from V and 0 bases from J, with 16 bases between. CDR3 sequence: CASNNEGTGSYEQYF. The CDR3 DNA sequence: TGTGCCAGCAACAATGAAGGGACTGGCTCCTACGAGCAGTACTTC.

The J gene is TRBJ1-2, the V gene TRBV20-1; 9 bases map to TRBD1. CDR1 is DFQATT and CDR2 is SNEGSKA in the germline V gene (reference sequence). V lost 2 bases and J lost 2; bases outside the gene matches: 6. The CDR3 contains 15 residues. CDR3: CSARIKQGANYGYTF. The CDR3 DNA sequence: TGCAGTGCTAGAATTAAACAGGGGGCGAACTATGGCTACACCTTC.

As concerns this clonotype: A much larger clonotype is one base distant, so this may be a read error. The CDR3 end shows no conserved phenylalanine or tryptophan, and so a read error is likely. The chain combines TRBV12-3 or TRBV12-4 with TRBJ2-4; no clear D gene. V lost 1 base to trimming and J lost 1 base, with 11 bases between them. CDR3 length: 16 residues. CDR3 amino acids: CASSLVVSVAKNIQYL. CDR3 nucleotides: TGTGCCAGCAGTTTAGTAGTGAGTGTTGCCAAAAACATTCAGTACCTC.

This clonotype was detected ten times or more. This chain links TRBV5-1 with TRBJ2-1; no clear D. The V end was cut by 3 bases, the J end by 5 bases, with 15 bases between. There are 15 residues in the CDR3. Germline-derived CDR1 and CDR2 are SGHRS and YFSETQ. CDR3 protein: CASSSRETINNEQFF. The CDR3 bases are TGCGCCAGCAGCTCCCGAGAGACAATCAACAATGAGCAGTTCTTC.

The sample holds many counts of this clonotype. This rearrangement joins TRBV12-3 or TRBV12-4 to TRBJ2-1, with 7 bases matching TRBD1. The V and J ends lost 0 bases and 8 bases, in that order; junction bases with no gene match: 10. The CDR3 runs to 16 residues. CDR3 in DNA: TGTGCCAGCAGTTTAGCCCTGACAGGGCCGGCAGATGAGCAGTTCTTC. This sequence encodes CASSLALTGPADEQFF.

This clonotype appeared many times. V and J are TRBV15 and TRBJ2-7; D remains ambiguous. Germline CDR1 LNHNV, CDR2 YYDKDF (reference sequence). The V and J ends lost 2 bases and 2 bases respectively, with 16 bases between them. The CDR3 has 16 residues. The CDR3 coding sequence is TGTGCCACCAGCAGACTCCAGGACGGGTCCGCCTACGAGCAGTACTTC. This codes for CATSRLQDGSAYEQYF.

This clonotype was recorded once. A read error may be the cause here, since a much bigger clone is one base away. The chain combines TRBV20-1 with TRBJ2-1, with TRBD2 identical over 12 bases. Germline loops: CDR1 DFQATT, CDR2 SNEGSKA (reference sequence). V shed 3 bases and J 2 bases; nucleotides not matched to a gene: 5. CDR3 length: 16 residues. This chain's CDR3 is CSASGTSGRAYNEQFF. CDR3 in DNA: TGCAGTGCTAGCGGGACTAGCGGGCGAGCCTACAATGAGCAGTTCTTC.

This clonotype was seen repeatedly, ten times or more. The genes are TRBV6-1 and TRBJ2-5, with 9 bases fitting TRBD1. With V trimmed by 3 bases and J by 4 bases, 9 bases remained unmatched. The V gene's germline CDR1 is MNHNS and CDR2 SASEGT. CDR3 length: 16 residues. Here the CDR3 DNA reads TGTGCCAGCAGTGAGAACAGGGGGCGAAGAGGAGAGACCCAGTACTTC. Translated: CASSENRGRRGETQYF.

The CDR3 DNA reads TGTGCCAGCAGGGCGGAACAGGGGAAGCTCTATAATTCACCCCTCCACTTT. Translation: CASRAEQGKLYNSPLHF. The V and J genes are TRBV2 and TRBJ1-6; 7 bases agree with TRBD1. The junction had 11 bases not matched to a gene; V was cut back by 6 bases and J by 3 bases. The germline V gene has CDR1 SNHLY and CDR2 FYNNEI. The CDR3 runs to 17 residues.